The 6 T cell receptor beta chains below all came from one sample that was sequenced in a study of blood T cell repertoires in COVID-19. This table comes from immunoSEQ multiplex PCR, and its TCRdb copy is limited to in-frame clones, with some not included. The top ten clones hold around 0.6% of a sample with 400,000 to 450,000 clones, roughly 91% of them seen once. Sequencing was done on a sample of PBMCs or T cells enriched from blood (not recorded which). These receptors were collected from a young man who had recovered from COVID-19.

This chain links TRBV30 with TRBJ1-3; 7 bases line up with TRBD1. With V trimmed by 1 base and J by 1 base, 1 base remained unmatched. Looked up from germline, CDR1 is GTSNPN and CDR2 is SVGIG (reference sequence). This CDR3 has 14 amino acids. CDR3 sequence: CAWSAGGSGNTIYF. The CDR3 coding sequence is TGTGCCTGGAGTGCAGGGGGTTCTGGAAACACCATATATTTT.

V gene TRBV27 combines with J gene TRBJ1-6; D is unresolved. This CDR3 contains 17 residues. CDR1 is MNHEY and CDR2 is SMNVEV in the germline V gene (reference sequence). V gave up 3 bases and J gave up 9 bases, with 21 bases separating them. This CDR3 reads CASSFRTPAGLTSPLHF. In nucleotides, the CDR3 is TGTGCCAGCAGTTTTAGGACTCCGGCAGGTTTAACTTCACCCCTCCACTTT.

V gene TRBV30 combines with J gene TRBJ1-2; the match to TRBD1 covers 12 bases. The CDR3 has 13 amino acids. V lost 8 bases to trimming and J lost 8 bases; unmatched junction nucleotides: 9. CDR1 is GTSNPN and CDR2 is SVGIG in the germline V gene (reference sequence). The CDR3 DNA follows: TGTGCCGGGGGGACAGGGGGCTTAAGCGGCTACACCTTC. It encodes CAGGTGGLSGYTF. Full variable domain (outside the CDR3, taken from reference TRBV30 and TRBJ1-2): SQTIHQWPATLVQPVGSPLSLECTVEGTSNPNLYWYRQAAGRGLQLLFYSVGIGQISSEVPQNLSASRPQDRQFILSSKKLLLSDSGFYLCAGGTGGLSGYTFGSGTRLTVV.

The gene calls are TRBV27 and TRBJ1-5; D gene ambiguous. This CDR3 is 14 amino acids long. V gave up 5 bases and J gave up 6 bases, with 14 bases separating them. CDR1 is MNHEY, CDR2 SMNVEV, per germline (reference sequence). CDR3 DNA: TGTGCCAGCAGTATTTCGGTTGGCGGTCAGCCCCAGCATTTT. Its translation: CASSISVGGQPQHF.

The chain links TRBV28 to TRBJ2-5; D call uncertain. V was trimmed by 5 bases and J by 5 bases, leaving 6 bases between them. CDR3 length: 11 amino acids. The germline V gene encodes CDR1 MDHEN and CDR2 SYDVKM. The chain's CDR3 is CASSHEETQYF. CDR3 DNA: TGTGCCAGCAGTCACGAGGAGACCCAGTACTTC.

V gene TRBV30 combines with J gene TRBJ1-6; a possible D gene is TRBD1 (6 bases). The CDR3 contains 15 residues. Germline loops: CDR1 GTSNPN, CDR2 SVGIG (reference sequence). V was pared by 3 bases and J by 6 bases, with 15 bases between. CDR3 region: CAWSRAGAGNSPLHF. The CDR3 DNA follows: TGTGCCTGGAGCAGGGCAGGGGCGGGTAATTCACCCCTCCACTTT.